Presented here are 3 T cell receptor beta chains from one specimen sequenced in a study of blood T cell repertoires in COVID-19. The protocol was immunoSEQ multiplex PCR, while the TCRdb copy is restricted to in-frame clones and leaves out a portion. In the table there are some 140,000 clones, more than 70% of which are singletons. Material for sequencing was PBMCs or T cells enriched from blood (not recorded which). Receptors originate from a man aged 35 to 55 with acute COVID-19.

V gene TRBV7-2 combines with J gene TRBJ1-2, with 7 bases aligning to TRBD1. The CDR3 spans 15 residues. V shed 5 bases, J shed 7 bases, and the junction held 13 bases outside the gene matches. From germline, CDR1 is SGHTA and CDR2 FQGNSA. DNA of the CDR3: TGTGCCAGCAGCCCCCGGACAGGTCCTTTGGGTGGCTACACCTTC. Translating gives CASSPRTGPLGGYTF.

This chain's CDR3 is CASSESGQGAGETQYF. CDR3 in DNA: TGTGCCAGCAGTGAGTCGGGACAGGGGGCTGGGGAGACCCAGTACTTC. The chain combines TRBV9 with TRBJ2-5; 12 bases match TRBD1. The V and J ends lost 5 bases and 5 bases, in that order; junction bases with no gene match: 10. The germline gives CDR1 SGDLS, CDR2 YYNGEE. CDR3 length: 16 residues.

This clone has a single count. The CDR3 nucleotides are TGTGCCTGGAGTCAACCCAGGGAAAGCAATCAGCCCCAGCATTTT. This translates into CAWSQPRESNQPQHF. This chain connects TRBV30 to TRBJ1-5, with a possible D match to TRBD1 (5 bases). CDR1 and CDR2 from the germline V gene are GTSNPN and SVGIG (reference sequence). This CDR3 contains 15 residues. Between the trimmed V and J ends, which lost 2 bases and 1 base, there was a span of 12 bases.